The 24 T cell receptor beta chains presented below share a single source sample, sequenced in a study of shared clonotypes between healthy human individuals. Libraries were prepared by immunoSEQ multiplex PCR; TCRdb keeps only in-frame clonotypes and omits some of them. The profile shows about 520,000 clones, about 96% of them singletons. The sequenced material came from naive CD4+ T cells sorted from blood. Subset specified: CD45RA+ positively selected. All receptors come from a woman in her thirties in good health.

The chain couples TRBV25-1 to TRBJ2-7; unclear D gene. CDR1 is MGHDK, CDR2 SYGVNS, per germline. The V end was cut by 6 bases, the J end by 6 bases, with 18 bases between. The CDR3 runs 14 residues. CDR3 bases: TGTGCCAGCAGCCGACCGGGCTTAAGAGGCGAGCAGTACTTC. Its translation is CASSRPGLRGEQYF.

The V and J genes are TRBV29-1 and TRBJ1-5; D is undetermined. CDR1 and CDR2 (germline): SQVTM, ANQGSEA. CDR3 length: 13 amino acids. The V end lost 3 bases, the J end lost 6 bases, and 12 bases lay between the germline ends. The CDR3 nucleotides read TGCAGCGTTGAGACGGCAATGGGTCAGCCCCAGCATTTT. This encodes CSVETAMGQPQHF.

This clone turned up a few times. This sequence joins TRBV18 and TRBJ2-2, with 9 bases aligning to TRBD1. V shed 2 bases, J shed 6 bases, and the junction held 4 bases outside the gene matches. The CDR3 is made up of 15 amino acids. Germline V lookup: CDR1 KGHSH, CDR2 LQKENI. The DNA for the CDR3 is TGTGCCAGCTCACCAGACAGGGGGAAGGCCGGGGAGCTGTTTTTT. Encoded protein: CASSPDRGKAGELFF. The whole variable domain, filled in from reference TRBV18 and TRBJ2-2, reads NAGVMQNPRHLVRRRGQEARLRCSPMKGHSHVYWYRQLPEEGLKFMVYLQKENIIDESGMPKERFSAEFPKEGPSILRIQQVVRGDSAAYFCASSPDRGKAGELFFGEGSRLTVL.

This chain joins TRBV7-8 and TRBJ2-2; D tentatively reads TRBD1 or TRBD2 (6 bases each). CDR1 is SGHVS, CDR2 FQNEAQ, per germline. The CDR3 extends over 16 amino acids. Trimming left V 6 bases short and J 1 base short, with 15 bases between. In nucleotides, the CDR3 is TGTGCCAGCAGGGGGAGGACAGACTTGAACACCGGGGAGCTGTTTTTT. Translation gives CASRGRTDLNTGELFF. The entire variable domain, with the rest obtained from reference TRBV7-8 and TRBJ2-2, is as follows: GAGVSQSPRYKVAKRGQDVALRCDPISGHVSLFWYQQALGQGPEFLTYFQNEAQLDKSGLPSDRFFAERPEGSVSTLKIQRTQQEDSAVYLCASRGRTDLNTGELFFGEGSRLTVL.

In its sample, this clone was seen a few times. In DNA, the CDR3 is TGTGCCAGCAGCTTCGATGAGGGAAACTACACCTTC. Translating it yields CASSFDEGNYTF. This chain connects TRBV7-9 to TRBJ1-2; no firm D call. Per the germline V gene, CDR1 is SEHNR and CDR2 is FQNEAQ (reference sequence). The V gene lost 3 bases and the J gene lost 10 bases, with 12 bases spanning the gap. This CDR3 comprises 12 residues.

The rearrangement links TRBV6-1 to TRBJ2-7, with unresolved D. The V end was cut by 8 bases, the J end by 5 bases, with 16 bases between. The CDR3 covers 13 residues. In germline, CDR1 is MNHNS, CDR2 SASEGT. The CDR3 loop is CASFGRLTDEQYF. The CDR3 bases are TGTGCCAGCTTCGGACGCCTTACGGACGAGCAGTACTTC.

This chain uses TRBV7-9 with TRBJ2-2; 7 bases match TRBD2. This CDR3 is built from 17 residues. Germline CDR1 and CDR2: SEHNR and FQNEAQ (reference sequence). Trimming cost V 4 bases and J 1 base; bases outside gene matches: 9. CDR3 bases: TGTGCCAGCAGCTCCCCCCCGGGGGGAGAGAACACCGGGGAGCTGTTTTTT. Its protein is CASSSPPGGENTGELFF.

The V and J genes are TRBV5-5 and TRBJ2-7, with 9 bases aligning to TRBD1. Trimming at V came to 2 bases and at J to 3 bases, leaving 6 bases not matched to a gene. CDR3 length equals 15 residues. Germline CDR1 SGHKS, CDR2 YYEKEE (reference sequence). Written as DNA, the CDR3 is TGTGCCAGCAGCTTCCCGGGACAGGGACACTACGAGCAGTACTTC. Protein sequence: CASSFPGQGHYEQYF.

The V gene is TRBV27, the J gene TRBJ2-4, with D possibly called TRBD1 or TRBD2 (5 bases each). The CDR3 is made up of 12 amino acids. V gave up 5 bases and J gave up 9 bases, with 11 bases separating them. Germline V gene lookup returns CDR1 MNHEY and CDR2 SMNVEV (reference sequence). The CDR3 is CASSTGTGIQYF. The CDR3 DNA sequence: TGTGCCAGCAGTACTGGGACGGGCATTCAGTACTTC.

With regard to this clone: Other DNA sequences within the sample encode an identical CDR3. V usage is TRBV27 and J usage is TRBJ1-4; D may be TRBD1 (5 bases). The CDR3 runs to 13 residues. Germline V gives CDR1 MNHEY, CDR2 SMNVEV (reference sequence). The V end was cut by 3 bases, the J end by 4 bases, with 6 bases between. The CDR3 coding sequence is TGTGCCAGCAGTTTGCAGGGTAATGAAAAACTGTTTTTT. Translated, it gives CASSLQGNEKLFF.

In nucleotides, the CDR3 is TGTGCCAGCAGCCCCGGGCCTGGGCCCTTTTCCGATGAGCAGTTCTTC. This sequence encodes CASSPGPGPFSDEQFF. The J gene is TRBJ2-1, the V gene TRBV28; D is unclear. Trimming removed 6 bases from V and 8 bases from J, with 23 bases in between. CDR1 and CDR2 from the germline V gene are MDHEN and SYDVKM. The CDR3 is 16 residues long.

V usage is TRBV5-1 and J usage is TRBJ2-7; TRBD2 might be the D (5 bases). V was shortened by 3 bases and J by 3 bases, with 10 bases between the two germline ends. In germline, CDR1 is SGHRS, CDR2 YFSETQ. There are 13 residues in the CDR3. The CDR3 DNA reads as TGCGCCAGCAGCTGGCGGGCTAACTACGAGCAGTACTTC. Amino acids: CASSWRANYEQYF.

This chain joins TRBV7-6 and TRBJ2-5; 12 nucleotides line up with TRBD2. Germline V gene sequence: CDR1 SGHVS, CDR2 FNYEAQ. J was trimmed by 3 bases and V by 4 bases; bases with no gene match: 3. This CDR3 has 15 residues. This CDR3 reads CASSYWTSGKETQYF. The CDR3 region has the DNA TGTGCCAGCAGCTACTGGACTAGCGGGAAAGAGACCCAGTACTTC. Based on the CDR3 plus reference TRBV7-6 and TRBJ2-5, the full variable domain is GAGVSQSPRYKVTKRGQDVALRCDPISGHVSLYWYRQALGQGPEFLTYFNYEAQQDKSGLPNDRFSAERPEGSISTLTIQRTEQRDSAMYRCASSYWTSGKETQYFGPGTRLLVL.

The chain links TRBV27 to TRBJ2-7; 9 positions match TRBD1. Germline CDR1 and CDR2: MNHEY and SMNVEV (reference sequence). V shed 2 bases and J 2 bases; nucleotides not matched to a gene: 4. This CDR3 has 15 amino acids. The CDR3: CASSLTGTGTYEQYF. The CDR3 DNA reads as TGTGCCAGCAGTTTAACCGGGACAGGGACCTACGAGCAGTACTTC.

This chain uses TRBV2 with TRBJ1-3, with D possibly TRBD1 on 6 matching bases. Looked up from germline, CDR1 is SNHLY and CDR2 is FYNNEI. This CDR3 region has 15 residues. V was shortened by 1 base and J by 8 bases, with 15 bases between the two germline ends. CDR3 protein: CASSEGQVLGYTIYF. The CDR3 region has the DNA TGTGCCAGCAGTGAAGGACAGGTTCTCGGTTACACCATATATTTT.

This chain links TRBV19 with TRBJ2-5; 11 bases agree with TRBD1. With V trimmed by 1 base and J by 4 bases, 5 bases remained unmatched. This CDR3 has 16 residues. CDR1 and CDR2 (germline): LNHDA, SQIVND (reference sequence). The DNA for the CDR3 is TGTGCCAGTAGTATAGGTGGGGGACAGGGGGGAGAGACCCAGTACTTC. This encodes CASSIGGGQGGETQYF.

This sequence joins TRBV7-3 and TRBJ2-2; perhaps TRBD1 as D (5 bases). With 1 base removed from V and 4 bases from J, the gap between germline ends came to 13 bases. This CDR3 has 16 residues. The germline V gene has CDR1 SGHTA and CDR2 FQGTGA. CDR3 protein: CASSLIGAGSTGELFF. The CDR3 DNA is TGTGCCAGCAGCTTAATAGGGGCCGGTTCCACCGGGGAGCTGTTTTTT.

V gene TRBV7-8 combines with J gene TRBJ2-2; D unclear. Trimming removed 1 base at V and 0 bases at J, with 12 bases between. This CDR3 spans 17 amino acids. In germline, CDR1 is SGHVS, CDR2 FQNEAQ. This CDR3 is CASSLVLDTANTGELFF. CDR3 in DNA: TGTGCCAGCAGCTTAGTGCTCGATACTGCGAACACCGGGGAGCTGTTTTTT. Full variable domain (remainder filled in from reference TRBV7-8 and TRBJ2-2): GAGVSQSPRYKVAKRGQDVALRCDPISGHVSLFWYQQALGQGPEFLTYFQNEAQLDKSGLPSDRFFAERPEGSVSTLKIQRTQQEDSAVYLCASSLVLDTANTGELFFGEGSRLTVL.

This rearrangement joins TRBV29-1 to TRBJ1-1, with no clear D. Looked up from germline, CDR1 is SQVTM and CDR2 is ANQGSEA. The CDR3 has 13 residues. V dropped 6 bases and J dropped 7 bases, with 18 bases sitting between them. This CDR3 reads CSVLRAPKNEAFF. CDR3 coding DNA: TGCAGCGTCCTGCGGGCCCCTAAAAATGAAGCTTTCTTT.

The V and J genes are TRBV7-9 and TRBJ2-1; D may correspond to TRBD1 or TRBD2 (5 bases each). This CDR3 region has 16 residues. The germline gives CDR1 SEHNR, CDR2 FQNEAQ (reference sequence). V was trimmed by 1 base and J by 1 base, leaving 11 bases between them. DNA for the CDR3: TGTGCCAGCAGCTTAGAAGGGGACCCTTCCTACAATGAGCAGTTCTTC. This encodes CASSLEGDPSYNEQFF.

The CDR3 region has the DNA TGCGCCAGCAGCCAAGTCGGGACAGTGGATCGAGCTTTCTTT. It translates to CASSQVGTVDRAFF. This chain joins TRBV4-1 and TRBJ1-1, with 7 bases aligning to TRBD1. The CDR3 runs 14 residues. Trimming at V came to 1 base and at J to 10 bases, leaving 9 bases not matched to a gene. In germline, CDR1 is MGHRA, CDR2 YSYEKL.

V gene TRBV5-1 combines with J gene TRBJ1-4, with D possibly matching TRBD1 (6 bases). Per germline, CDR1 SGHRS and CDR2 YFSETQ. The CDR3 loop spans 16 amino acids. Trimming removed 4 bases from V and 4 bases from J, with 17 bases in between. CDR3 nucleotides: TGCGCCAGCAGCCCAGGGGTATGGGCAGTTAATGAAAAACTGTTTTTT. Translated, it gives CASSPGVWAVNEKLFF.

The chain joins TRBV25-1 to TRBJ2-2; no definite D call. Trimming took off 11 bases at V and 3 bases at J, with 13 bases between the two ends. CDR3 length: 13 amino acids. The germline gives CDR1 MGHDK, CDR2 SYGVNS. Here the CDR3 reads CAGPRRHTGELFF. DNA for the CDR3: TGTGCCGGACCCCGACGGCACACCGGGGAGCTGTTTTTT.

The chain joins TRBV4-1 to TRBJ1-2; 9 nucleotides line up with TRBD1. Germline V gene sequence: CDR1 MGHRA, CDR2 YSYEKL. The CDR3 totals 14 residues. V trimming: 4 bases; J trimming: 6 bases; junction bases outside the gene matches: 6. The CDR3 protein is CASSRGQGVDGYTF. The CDR3 DNA follows: TGCGCCAGCAGCCGGGGACAGGGAGTCGATGGCTACACCTTC.